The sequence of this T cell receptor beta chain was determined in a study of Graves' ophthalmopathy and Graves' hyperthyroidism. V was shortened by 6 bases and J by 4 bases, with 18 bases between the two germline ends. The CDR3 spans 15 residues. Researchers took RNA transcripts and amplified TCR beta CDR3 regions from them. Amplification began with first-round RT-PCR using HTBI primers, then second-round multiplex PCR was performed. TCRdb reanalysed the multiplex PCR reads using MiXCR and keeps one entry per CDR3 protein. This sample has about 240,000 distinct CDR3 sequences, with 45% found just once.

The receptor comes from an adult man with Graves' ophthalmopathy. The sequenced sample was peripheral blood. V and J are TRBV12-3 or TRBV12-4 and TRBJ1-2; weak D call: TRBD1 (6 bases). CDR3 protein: CASSRRDNPGYGYTF. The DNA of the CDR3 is TGTGCCAGCAGCCGAAGGGACAATCCCGGCTATGGCTACACCTTC.